A single sample gave rise to the 30 T cell receptor beta chains below, sequenced in a study of esophageal squamous cell carcinoma under preoperative chemotherapy. TCRdb passed the PCR reads through MiXCR, listing each CDR3 protein once. This table holds approximately 30,000 distinct CDR3 sequences, roughly 50% found once. As to time point: before preoperative PTX-NDP chemotherapy. This sample was obtained from a patient given preoperative chemotherapy. The receptors shown here come from a human donor with esophageal squamous cell carcinoma. The donor label of this sample is uncertain.

There are many counts of this clonotype. A much larger clone lies a single base off, so this may be a read error. The rearrangement uses TRBV7-2 and TRBJ2-1; tentatively, D is TRBD2 (6 bases). Deletions cut 5 bases from V and 13 bases from J, with 21 bases between. The V gene's germline CDR1 is SGHTA and CDR2 FQGNSA. CDR3 length equals 14 residues. As DNA, the CDR3 is TGTGCCAGCAGCCCCCCGGGACTTCAAGAGACCCAGTTCTTC. Protein: CASSPPGLQETQFF.

The chain employs TRBV7-2 and TRBJ2-2, with D possibly TRBD2 on 7 matching bases. Near its end, the DNA agrees better with TRBJ2-3, so the J call may be wrong. Germline CDR1 and CDR2: SGHTA and FQGNSA. The CDR3 covers 14 residues. CDR3 region: CASSLGGRIGEQYF. CDR3 DNA: TGTGCCAGCAGCTTGGGGGGGCGCATAGGGGAGCAGTATTTT.

Here the CDR3 reads CASSSPGQGGGANVLTF. CDR3 nucleotides: TGTGCCAGCAGCTCCCCTGGACAGGGCGGAGGGGCCAACGTCCTGACTTTC. J is TRBJ2-6 and V is TRBV5-4, with 8 nucleotides matching TRBD1. The CDR3 has 17 residues. The germline V gene has CDR1 SGHNT and CDR2 YYREEE (reference sequence). J gave up 4 bases and V 3 bases, and 9 bases lay outside the gene matches.

Remarks on this clonotype: An end of the junction does not agree with germline; a read error may underlie this. The chain couples TRBV7-6 to TRBJ2-3, with a possible D match to TRBD2 (6 bases). This CDR3 has 15 amino acids. Germline V gives CDR1 SGHVS, CDR2 FNYEAQ. The CDR3: CASSSGVRAKDTQYF. The DNA for the CDR3 is TGTGCCAGCAGCTCGGGGGTGAGGGCCAAAGATACGCAGTATTTC. The complete variable domain, with remaining parts taken from reference TRBV7-6 and TRBJ2-3, reads GAGVSQSPRYKVTKRGQDVALRCDPISGHVSLYWYRQALGQGPEFLTYFNYEAQQDKSGLPNDRFSAERPEGSISTLTIQRTEQRDSAMYRCASSSGVRAKDTQYFGPGTRLTVL.

In regard to this clonotype: This could be a read error, since a much larger clone is one nucleotide away. The V and J genes are TRBV5-4 and TRBJ2-1, with 8 bases matching TRBD2. After removal of 0 bases from V and 13 bases from J, the junction contained 9 bases not matched to a gene. The CDR3 consists of 14 residues. Germline V gene lookup returns CDR1 SGHNT and CDR2 YYREEE (reference sequence). This CDR3 reads CASSLAGERETQFF. The CDR3 DNA sequence: TGTGCCAGCAGCTTGGCGGGAGAGCGGGAGACCCAGTTCTTC.

This chain links TRBV6-1 with TRBJ1-2; TRBD1 is a possible D gene (6 bases). CDR3 length: 11 amino acids. Between the trimmed V and J ends, which lost 8 bases and 12 bases, there was a span of 16 bases. Germline V gene lookup returns CDR1 MNHNS and CDR2 SASEGT. CDR3 DNA sequence: TGTGCCAGCCGAGGCGGACAGAACGACACCTTC. Its translation is CASRGGQNDTF.

To note about this clonotype: A junction end diverges from the germline sequence, so it may reflect a read error. The DNA for the CDR3 is TGTGCCGGCAGGCCAGGGGGCAGGGGCCCAGATACCCAGTATTTC. Translating gives CAGRPGGRGPDTQYF. The rearrangement uses TRBV7-6 and TRBJ2-5, with TRBD1 identical over 8 bases. Germline V gives CDR1 SGHVS, CDR2 FNYEAQ. This CDR3 is 15 amino acids long. Full variable domain (rest looked up from reference TRBV7-6 and TRBJ2-5): GAGVSQSPRYKVTKRGQDVALRCDPISGHVSLYWYRQALGQGPEFLTYFNYEAQQDKSGLPNDRFSAERPEGSISTLTIQRTEQRDSAMYRCAGRPGGRGPDTQYFGPGTRLLVL.

To note about this clonotype: A much larger clone lies a single base off, so this may be a read error. This rearrangement joins TRBV11-2 to TRBJ2-1, with D perhaps assigned TRBD1 or TRBD2 (6 bases each). This CDR3 has 22 residues. Germline-derived CDR1 and CDR2 are SGHAT and FQNNGV. V gave up 0 bases and J gave up 13 bases, with 40 bases separating them. CDR3 residues: CASSLDTGLASSELLAKNIQFF. The CDR3 nucleotides read TGTGCCAGCAGCTTAGATACAGGGTTGGCCTCATCGGAACTACTAGCCAAAAACATTCAGTTCTTC.

This clonotype was seen a single time. Its ends do not fully match the called genes, so a read error is possible. The gene calls are TRBV11-2 and TRBJ2-1, with D perhaps given as TRBD1 or TRBD2 (5 bases each). TRBJ2-5 explains the end of the DNA better; the J call may be wrong. CDR1 and CDR2 from the germline V gene are SGHAT and FQNNGV. This CDR3 comprises 16 residues. This CDR3 is CASTLGRGRAQKTQYF. For the CDR3, the DNA is TGTGCCAGCACCTTAGGCCGGGGCCGAGCCCAAAAGACCCAGTACTTC.

The chain links TRBV25-1 to TRBJ2-5; no clear D. V was clipped by 3 bases and J by 5 bases, with 28 bases between them. CDR1 MGHDK and CDR2 SYGVNS come from the germline V gene. CDR3 length: 19 residues. CDR3 sequence: CASSDTYLWTNPPRETQYF. The CDR3 DNA is TGTGCCAGCAGTGACACCTACCTCTGGACCAACCCCCCCAGGGAGACCCAGTACTTC.

This clonotype has a count of ten or more. The rearrangement uses TRBV12-3 or TRBV12-4 and TRBJ2-1; TRBD1 aligns across 7 bases. V shed 5 bases and J 8 bases; nucleotides not matched to a gene: 6. The CDR3 spans 13 residues. CDR3 DNA sequence: TGTGCCAGCAGTACCCCAGGGGGTCATGAGCAGTTCTTC. Translating it yields CASSTPGGHEQFF.

CDR3 bases: TGTGCCAGCAGTAGCACAACGAGTGCCAAAGACACCCAGTACTTC. Translated: CASSSTTSAKDTQYF. The chain has TRBV7-2 and TRBJ2-4; D is undetermined. Trimming pared 6 bases from V and 13 bases from J, leaving 25 bases between. Germline lookup yields CDR1 SGHTA and CDR2 FQGNSA. CDR3 size: 15 residues.

The rearrangement joins TRBV7-2 to TRBJ1-2; D is uncertain. This CDR3 has 14 residues. CDR1 is SGHTA and CDR2 is FQGNSA in the germline V gene. Trimming shortened V by 1 base and J by 2 bases, and 8 bases separated the two germline ends. The CDR3 loop is CASSLETENYGYTF. Here the CDR3 DNA reads TGTGCCAGCAGCTTAGAAACGGAAAACTATGGCTACACCTTC.

This clonotype is medium-sized (0.01 to 0.1%) in the sample. The chain couples TRBV11-1 to TRBJ2-5, with 11 bases lining up with TRBD2. CDR3 size: 15 residues. The V segment lost 2 bases and the J segment 5 bases; nucleotides outside the gene matches: 4. CDR1 and CDR2 (germline): SGHAT, FQDESV (reference sequence). CDR3 sequence reads: CASSLLAGGGETQYF. Here the CDR3 DNA reads TGTGCCAGCAGCTTACTAGCGGGAGGTGGGGAGACCCAGTACTTC.

This clonotype was seen at least ten times. The chain recombines TRBV7-2 with TRBJ2-5, with D unresolved. The J call may be mistaken, given a closer DNA end match to TRBJ2-7. Germline values: CDR1 SGHTA, CDR2 FQGNSA. The CDR3 has 14 residues. CDR3 sequence: CASSLGVGRDEQYF. CDR3 coding DNA: TGTGCCAGCAGCTTAGGGGTGGGTCGGGACGAGCAGTACTTC.

The rearrangement links TRBV11-3 to TRBJ2-3, with TRBD2 identical over 8 bases. In germline, CDR1 is SGHNT, CDR2 YENEEA. The junction had 4 bases not matched to a gene; V was cut back by 2 bases and J by 0 bases. This CDR3 is 16 amino acids long. In DNA form, the CDR3 reads TGTGCCAGCAGCTTACCAGCGGGGGAAAGCACAGATACGCAGTATTTT. Translating gives CASSLPAGESTDTQYF.

A word on this clonotype: This is likely a read error, given that the CDR3 carries no conserved phenylalanine or tryptophan at its end. The DNA is left out, because the CDR3 cannot be placed on it with certainty; the CDR3 is given as TCRdb lists it. V is TRBV7-2 and J is TRBJ2-5. Per germline, CDR1 SGHTA and CDR2 FQGNSA. 13 amino acids form the CDR3, both terminal residues included. Here the CDR3 reads CASSRTDQETQLS.

This clonotype was recorded at least ten times. J is TRBJ2-2 and V is TRBV12-3 or TRBV12-4; D gene ambiguous. V lost 3 bases to trimming and J lost 6 bases, with 8 bases between them. The CDR3 sequence is 13 residues long. The CDR3 sequence: CASSFSGPGELFF. As DNA, the CDR3 is TGTGCCAGCAGTTTTTCGGGTCCCGGGGAGCTGTTTTTT.

This clonotype has at least ten counts. CDR3 nucleotide sequence: TGTGCCAGCAGTTCTGCCGGGACCCTGGGCGGTGAGCAGTTCTTC. Its protein product is CASSSAGTLGGEQFF. V is TRBV6-2 or TRBV6-3 and J is TRBJ2-1, with D possibly being TRBD1 or TRBD2 (5 bases each). CDR1 MNHEY and CDR2 SVGEGT come from the germline V gene. The CDR3 length is 15 residues. V lost 4 bases and J lost 9, with 19 bases in between.

The sample holds a few counts of this clonotype. The V gene is TRBV11-3, the J gene TRBJ2-1; no definite D call. From germline, CDR1 is SGHNT and CDR2 YENEEA. The CDR3 contains 13 residues. Trimming removed 5 bases at V and 6 bases at J, with 11 bases between. In nucleotides, the CDR3 is TGTGCCAGCAGCCTTGGGTCAGTCAATGAGCAGTTCTTC. Amino acid sequence: CASSLGSVNEQFF.

The CDR3 protein is CARRLWATDTQYF. The CDR3 DNA is TGTGCCAGGCGGCTGTGGGCCACAGATACGCAGTATTTT. The V call is TRBV27, the J call TRBJ2-3; D is ambiguous. The V end was cut by 9 bases, the J end by 2 bases, with 12 bases between. The CDR3 contains 13 residues. Germline V gene lookup returns CDR1 MNHEY and CDR2 SMNVEV (reference sequence).

The V gene is TRBV12-3 or TRBV12-4, the J gene TRBJ2-1, with unresolved D. The CDR3 runs 13 residues. With 1 base removed from V and 10 bases from J, the gap between germline ends came to 11 bases. This CDR3 reads CASSLGVNYEQFF. Here the CDR3 DNA reads TGTGCCAGCAGTTTAGGGGTGAACTACGAGCAGTTCTTC.

This clonotype has a count of ten or more. This chain uses TRBV19 with TRBJ2-1, with TRBD2 as a possible D gene (6 bases). The CDR3 sequence is 14 residues long. Germline V gives CDR1 LNHDA, CDR2 SQIVND (reference sequence). V lost 10 bases and J 12 bases, leaving 25 bases between the germline ends. CDR3 nucleotides: TGTGCCACCCGAACCGGGGGACCGTTATCGGGGCAGTTCTTC. It encodes CATRTGGPLSGQFF.

About this clonotype: One end of the junction varies from germline; a read error may be responsible. The rearrangement uses TRBV7-2 and TRBJ2-1; D is possibly TRBD1 or TRBD2 (6 bases each). In germline, CDR1 is SGHTA, CDR2 FQGNSA. The length of the CDR3 is 15 residues. The CDR3 sequence is CASGSGFGGKGAQYF. The CDR3 nucleotides read TGTGCCAGCGGCTCGGGGTTCGGGGGCAAAGGTGCGCAGTATTTC.

This clonotype came up many times. The chain has TRBV11-2 and TRBJ2-5; D possibly corresponds to TRBD2 (5 bases). V was shortened by 3 bases and J by 11 bases, with 19 bases between the two germline ends. This CDR3 spans 14 amino acids. Germline CDR1 is SGHAT and CDR2 is FQNNGV. CDR3: CASSFASGYNEQYF. DNA of the CDR3: TGTGCCAGCAGCTTTGCCAGCGGCTACAATGAGCAGTACTTC.

The chain has TRBV7-2 and TRBJ2-3, with D maybe TRBD1 (6 bases). The J call is uncertain, as TRBJ2-7 better fits the DNA end. The germline CDR1 and CDR2 sequences are SGHTA and FQGNSA. The CDR3 runs to 17 residues. CDR3 sequence reads: CASSEGIGAGGPDTQYF. As DNA, the CDR3 is TGTGCCAGCAGCGAGGGGATAGGGGCTGGGGGCCCAGATACGCAGTACTTC.

By frequency in the sample, this clonotype is medium-sized. V is TRBV7-2 and J is TRBJ2-5, with TRBD2 identical over 7 bases. This CDR3 has 14 residues. Trimming at V came to 4 bases and at J to 1 base, leaving 3 bases not matched to a gene. Germline CDR1 reads SGHTA; CDR2 reads FQGNSA. CDR3 sequence (DNA): TGTGCCAGCAGCTGGGGGGGGAGCCAAGAGACCCAGTACTTC. Translation gives CASSWGGSQETQYF.

This chain uses TRBV7-2 with TRBJ2-5; D gene unclear. Judging by the DNA end, TRBJ2-7 fits better; the J call may be wrong. This CDR3 is 15 amino acids long. Germline V gene sequence: CDR1 SGHTA, CDR2 FQGNSA. CDR3 nucleotides: TGTGCCAGCAGCCACTCTGTGGGCGTTTCAACCGAGCAGTACTTC. Its translation: CASSHSVGVSTEQYF.

The gene calls are TRBV7-6 and TRBJ1-4; D not certain. Germline CDR1 and CDR2: SGHVS and FNYEAQ. The CDR3 contains 15 residues. The V end was cut by 1 base, the J end by 4 bases, with 10 bases between. The chain's CDR3 is CASSLGGKVNEKLFF. Written as DNA, the CDR3 is TGTGCCAGCAGCTTAGGAGGGAAGGTTAATGAAAAACTGTTTTTT.

This chain joins TRBV27 and TRBJ2-1, with D tentatively TRBD1 or TRBD2 (6 bases each). Trimming shortened V by 5 bases and J by 10 bases, and 18 bases separated the two germline ends. This CDR3 spans 14 amino acids. The germline gives CDR1 MNHEY, CDR2 SMNVEV (reference sequence). The CDR3 loop reads CASSQRSGASEQFF. The CDR3 DNA sequence: TGTGCCAGCAGTCAACGGTCGGGGGCGAGCGAGCAGTTCTTC.